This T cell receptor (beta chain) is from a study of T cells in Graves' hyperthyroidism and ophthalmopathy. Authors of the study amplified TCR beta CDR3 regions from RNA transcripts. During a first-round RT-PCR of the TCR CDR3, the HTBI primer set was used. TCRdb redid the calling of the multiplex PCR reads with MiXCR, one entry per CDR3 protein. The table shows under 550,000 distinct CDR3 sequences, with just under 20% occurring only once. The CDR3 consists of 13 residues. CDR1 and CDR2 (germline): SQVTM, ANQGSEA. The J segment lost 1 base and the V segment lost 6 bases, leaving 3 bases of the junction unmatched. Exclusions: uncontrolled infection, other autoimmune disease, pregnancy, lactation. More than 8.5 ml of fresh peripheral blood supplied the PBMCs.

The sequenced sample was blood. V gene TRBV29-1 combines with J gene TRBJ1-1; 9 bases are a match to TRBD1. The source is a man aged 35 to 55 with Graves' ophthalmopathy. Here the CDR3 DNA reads TGCAGCGTGGGACAGGGCGAGAACACTGAAGCTTTCTTT. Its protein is CSVGQGENTEAFF.